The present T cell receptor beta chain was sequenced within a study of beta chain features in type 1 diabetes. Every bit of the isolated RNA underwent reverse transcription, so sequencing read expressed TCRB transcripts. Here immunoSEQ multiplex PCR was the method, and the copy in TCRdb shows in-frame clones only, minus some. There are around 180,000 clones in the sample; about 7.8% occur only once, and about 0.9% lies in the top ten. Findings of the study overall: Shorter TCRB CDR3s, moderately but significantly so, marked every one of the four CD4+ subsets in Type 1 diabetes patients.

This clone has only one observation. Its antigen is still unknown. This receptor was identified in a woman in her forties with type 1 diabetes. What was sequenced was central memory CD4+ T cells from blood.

As DNA, the CDR3 is TGTGCCAGCAGCCTCGCGGGGACAGGGACTGATGGCTACACCTTC. Its translation is CASSLAGTGTDGYTF. This chain links TRBV4-2 with TRBJ1-2; 9 nucleotides match TRBD1. V was clipped by 4 bases and J by 6 bases; unmatched bases: 9. Germline-derived CDR1 and CDR2 are LGHNA and YNFKEQ. CDR3 length: 15 amino acids.